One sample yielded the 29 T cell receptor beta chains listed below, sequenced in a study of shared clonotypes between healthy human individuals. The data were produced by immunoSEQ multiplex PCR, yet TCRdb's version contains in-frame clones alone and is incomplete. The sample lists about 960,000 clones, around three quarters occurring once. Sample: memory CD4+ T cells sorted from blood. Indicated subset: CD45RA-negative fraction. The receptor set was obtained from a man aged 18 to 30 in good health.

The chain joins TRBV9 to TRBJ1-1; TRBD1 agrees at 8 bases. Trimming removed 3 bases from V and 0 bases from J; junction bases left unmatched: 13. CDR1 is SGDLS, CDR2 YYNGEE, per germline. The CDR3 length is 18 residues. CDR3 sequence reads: CASSGPGQGSFMNTEAFF. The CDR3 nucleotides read TGTGCCAGCAGCGGGCCAGGACAGGGTTCCTTTATGAACACTGAAGCTTTCTTT.

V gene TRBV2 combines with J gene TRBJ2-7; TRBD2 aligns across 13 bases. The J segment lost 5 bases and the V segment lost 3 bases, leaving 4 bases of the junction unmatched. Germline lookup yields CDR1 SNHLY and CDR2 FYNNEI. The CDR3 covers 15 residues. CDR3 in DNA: TGTGCCAGCAGTGAGGTACTAGCGGGAGGGGACGAGCAGTACTTC. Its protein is CASSEVLAGGDEQYF.

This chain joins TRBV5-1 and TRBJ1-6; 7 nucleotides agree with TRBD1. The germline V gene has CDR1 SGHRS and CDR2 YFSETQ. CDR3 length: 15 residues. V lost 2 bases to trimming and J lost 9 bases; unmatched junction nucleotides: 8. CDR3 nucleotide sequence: TGCGCCAGCAGCTTTGACAGGGAAGGCGGTTCACCCCTCCACTTT. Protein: CASSFDREGGSPLHF.

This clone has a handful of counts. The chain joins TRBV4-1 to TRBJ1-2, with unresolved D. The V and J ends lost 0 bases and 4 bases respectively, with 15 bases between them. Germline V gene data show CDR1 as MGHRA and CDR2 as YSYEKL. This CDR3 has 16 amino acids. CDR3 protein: CASSQDPVRSPYGYTF. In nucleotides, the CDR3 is TGCGCCAGCAGCCAAGATCCCGTCAGGAGTCCCTATGGCTACACCTTC.

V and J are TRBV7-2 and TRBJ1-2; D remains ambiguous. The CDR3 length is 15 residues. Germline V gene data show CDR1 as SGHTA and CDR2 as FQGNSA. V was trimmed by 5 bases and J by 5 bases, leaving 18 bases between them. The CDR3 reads CASSPLEAGIYGYTF. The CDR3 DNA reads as TGTGCCAGCAGCCCCCTTGAGGCAGGTATATATGGCTACACCTTC. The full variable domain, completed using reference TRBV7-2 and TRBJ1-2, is GAGVSQSPSNKVTEKGKDVELRCDPISGHTALYWYRQSLGQGLEFLIYFQGNSAPDKSGLPSDRFSAERTGGSVSTLTIQRTQQEDSAVYLCASSPLEAGIYGYTFGSGTRLTVV.

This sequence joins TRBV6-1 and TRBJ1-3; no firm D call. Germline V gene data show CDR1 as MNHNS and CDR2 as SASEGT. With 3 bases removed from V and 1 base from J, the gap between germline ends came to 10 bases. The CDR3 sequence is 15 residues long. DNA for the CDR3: TGTGCCAGCAGTGACATAGTGGGGTCTGGAAACACCATATATTTT. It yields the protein CASSDIVGSGNTIYF.

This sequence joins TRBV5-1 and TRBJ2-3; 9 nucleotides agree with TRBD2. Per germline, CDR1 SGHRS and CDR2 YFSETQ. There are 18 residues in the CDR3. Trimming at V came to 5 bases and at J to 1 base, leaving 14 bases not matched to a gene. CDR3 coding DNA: TGCGCCAGCAGGGCCGGGACTAGCTCAAGCGGTGGCACAGATACGCAGTATTTT. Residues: CASRAGTSSSGGTDTQYF.

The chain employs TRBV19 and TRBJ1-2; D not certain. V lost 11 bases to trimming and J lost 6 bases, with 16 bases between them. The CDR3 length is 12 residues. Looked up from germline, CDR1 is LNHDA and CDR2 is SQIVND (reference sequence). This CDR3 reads CAAGFRVDGYTF. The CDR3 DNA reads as TGTGCCGCGGGATTTCGGGTTGATGGCTACACCTTC.

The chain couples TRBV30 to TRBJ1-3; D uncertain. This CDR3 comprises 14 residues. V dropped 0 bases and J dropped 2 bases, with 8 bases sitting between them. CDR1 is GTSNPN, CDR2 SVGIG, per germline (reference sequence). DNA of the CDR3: TGTGCCTGGAGTGTCGGCAGTGCTGGAAACACCATATATTTT. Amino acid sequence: CAWSVGSAGNTIYF.

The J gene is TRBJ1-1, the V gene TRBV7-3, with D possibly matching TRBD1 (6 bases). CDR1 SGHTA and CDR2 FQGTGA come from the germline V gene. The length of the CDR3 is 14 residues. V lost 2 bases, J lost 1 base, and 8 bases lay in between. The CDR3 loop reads CASSLDRQNTEAFF. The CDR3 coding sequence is TGTGCCAGCAGCTTAGACAGGCAGAACACTGAAGCTTTCTTT.

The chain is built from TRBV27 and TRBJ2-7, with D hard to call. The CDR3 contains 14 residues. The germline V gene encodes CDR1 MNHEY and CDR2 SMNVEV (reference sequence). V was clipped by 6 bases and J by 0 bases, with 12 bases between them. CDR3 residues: CASRRYGGSYEQYF. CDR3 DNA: TGTGCCAGCAGACGCTACGGCGGCTCCTACGAGCAGTACTTC.

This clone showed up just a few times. The CDR3 loop is CSVSQGGTEAFF. The CDR3 region has the DNA TGCAGCGTATCACAGGGGGGCACTGAAGCTTTCTTT. The J gene is TRBJ1-1, the V gene TRBV29-1, with TRBD1 matching 8 bases. This CDR3 spans 12 amino acids. Germline V gene data show CDR1 as SQVTM and CDR2 as ANQGSEA. The trim removed 6 bases at V and 4 bases at J, leaving 4 bases unmatched.

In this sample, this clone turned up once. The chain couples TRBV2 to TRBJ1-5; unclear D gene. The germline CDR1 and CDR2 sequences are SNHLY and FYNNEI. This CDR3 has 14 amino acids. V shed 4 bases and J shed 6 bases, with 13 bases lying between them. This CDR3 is CASSGSQRVQPQHF. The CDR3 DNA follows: TGTGCCAGCAGTGGTTCTCAGAGGGTTCAGCCCCAGCATTTT.

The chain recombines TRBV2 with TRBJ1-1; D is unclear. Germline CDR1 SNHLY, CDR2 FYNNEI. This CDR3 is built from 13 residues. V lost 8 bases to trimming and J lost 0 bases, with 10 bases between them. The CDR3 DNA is TGTGCCAGCCGTCCCGGGTTGAACACTGAAGCTTTCTTT. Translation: CASRPGLNTEAFF.

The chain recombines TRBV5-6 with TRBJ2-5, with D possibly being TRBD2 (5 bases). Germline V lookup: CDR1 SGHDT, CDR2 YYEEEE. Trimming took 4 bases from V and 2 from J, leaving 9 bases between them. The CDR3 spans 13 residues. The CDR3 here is CASSPPGQETQYF. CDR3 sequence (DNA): TGTGCCAGCAGCCCCCCGGGGCAAGAGACCCAGTACTTC. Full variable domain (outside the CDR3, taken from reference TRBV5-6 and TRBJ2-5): DAGVTQSPTHLIKTRGQQVTLRCSPKSGHDTVSWYQQALGQGPQFIFQYYEEEERQRGNFPDRFSGHQFPNYSSELNVNALLLGDSALYLCASSPPGQETQYFGPGTRLLVL.

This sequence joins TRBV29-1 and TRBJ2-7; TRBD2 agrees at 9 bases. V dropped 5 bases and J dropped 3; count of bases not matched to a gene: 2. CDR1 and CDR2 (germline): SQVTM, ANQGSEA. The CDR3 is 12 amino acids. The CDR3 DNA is TGCAGCGTTTCACTAGCGGGCTACGAGCAGTACTTC. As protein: CSVSLAGYEQYF.

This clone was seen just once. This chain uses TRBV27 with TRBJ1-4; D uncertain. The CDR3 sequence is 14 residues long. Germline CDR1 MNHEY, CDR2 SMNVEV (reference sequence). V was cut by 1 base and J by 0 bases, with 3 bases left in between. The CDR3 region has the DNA TGTGCCAGCAGTTTATTTGCAACTAATGAAAAACTGTTTTTT. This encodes CASSLFATNEKLFF.

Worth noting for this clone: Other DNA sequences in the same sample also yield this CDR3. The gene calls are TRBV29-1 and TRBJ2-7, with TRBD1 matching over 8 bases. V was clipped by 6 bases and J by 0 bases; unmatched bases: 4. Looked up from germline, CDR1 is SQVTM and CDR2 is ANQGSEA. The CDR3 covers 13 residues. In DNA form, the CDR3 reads TGCAGCGTAGGACAGGGCCTCTCCTACGAGCAGTACTTC. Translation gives CSVGQGLSYEQYF.

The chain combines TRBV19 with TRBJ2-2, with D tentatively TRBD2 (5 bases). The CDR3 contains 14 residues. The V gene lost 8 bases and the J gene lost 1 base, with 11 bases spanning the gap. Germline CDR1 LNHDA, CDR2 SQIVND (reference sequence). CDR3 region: CASENTRNTGELFF. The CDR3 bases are TGTGCCAGTGAGAACACTAGGAACACCGGGGAGCTGTTTTTT.

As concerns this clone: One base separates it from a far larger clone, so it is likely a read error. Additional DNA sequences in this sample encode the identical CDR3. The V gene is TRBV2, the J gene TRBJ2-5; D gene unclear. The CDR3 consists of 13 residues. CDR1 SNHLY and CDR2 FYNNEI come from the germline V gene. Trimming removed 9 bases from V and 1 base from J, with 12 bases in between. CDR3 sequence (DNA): TGTGCCAGTAACCCCAGAATCCAAGAGACCCAGTACTTC. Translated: CASNPRIQETQYF.

The CDR3 nucleotides are TGTGCCAGCAGCCCCCGCGGGGGCTCCAATAGGGATGAGCAGTTCTTC. It yields the protein CASSPRGGSNRDEQFF. The V gene is TRBV9, the J gene TRBJ2-1; weak D call: TRBD2 (7 bases). CDR3 size: 16 residues. Germline V gene sequence: CDR1 SGDLS, CDR2 YYNGEE. V was trimmed by 4 bases and J by 8 bases, leaving 22 bases between them.

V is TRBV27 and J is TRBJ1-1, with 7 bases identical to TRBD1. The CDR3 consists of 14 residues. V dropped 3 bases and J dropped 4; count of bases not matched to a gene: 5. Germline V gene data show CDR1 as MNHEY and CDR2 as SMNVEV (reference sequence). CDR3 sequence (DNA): TGTGCCAGCAGTTTCCGGGACAGAGGCACTGAAGCTTTCTTT. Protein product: CASSFRDRGTEAFF.

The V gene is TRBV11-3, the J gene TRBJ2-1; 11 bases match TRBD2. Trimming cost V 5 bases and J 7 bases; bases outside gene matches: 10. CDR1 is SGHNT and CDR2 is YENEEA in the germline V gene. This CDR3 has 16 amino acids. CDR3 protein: CASSGRLAGNPNEQFF. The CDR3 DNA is TGTGCCAGCAGCGGACGACTAGCGGGAAATCCGAATGAGCAGTTCTTC.

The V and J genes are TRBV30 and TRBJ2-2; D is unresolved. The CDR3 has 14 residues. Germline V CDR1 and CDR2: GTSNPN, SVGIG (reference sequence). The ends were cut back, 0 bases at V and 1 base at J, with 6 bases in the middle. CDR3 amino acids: CAWSVQWNTGELFF. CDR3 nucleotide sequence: TGTGCCTGGAGTGTACAGTGGAACACCGGGGAGCTGTTTTTT.

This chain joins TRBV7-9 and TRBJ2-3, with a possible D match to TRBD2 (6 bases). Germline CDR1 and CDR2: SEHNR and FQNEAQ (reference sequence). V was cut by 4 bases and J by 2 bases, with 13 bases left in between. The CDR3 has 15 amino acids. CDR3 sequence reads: CASSSLAGFTDTQYF. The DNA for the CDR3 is TGTGCCAGCAGCTCCCTGGCGGGGTTCACAGATACGCAGTATTTT.

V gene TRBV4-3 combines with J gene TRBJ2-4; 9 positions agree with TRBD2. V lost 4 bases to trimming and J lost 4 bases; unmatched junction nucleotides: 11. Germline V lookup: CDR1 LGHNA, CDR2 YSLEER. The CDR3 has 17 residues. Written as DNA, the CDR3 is TGCGCCAGCAGCCCGGGAGGGTATAGCGGGGGTAAAAACATTCAGTACTTC. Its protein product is CASSPGGYSGGKNIQYF.

CDR3: CATQRAGTVYNEQFF. The CDR3 coding sequence is TGTGCCACCCAAAGGGCTGGGACAGTTTACAATGAGCAGTTCTTC. This chain uses TRBV19 with TRBJ2-1; TRBD1 matches 7 bases. From germline, CDR1 is LNHDA and CDR2 SQIVND (reference sequence). V shed 10 bases, J shed 4 bases, and the junction held 13 bases outside the gene matches. This CDR3 is 15 amino acids long. Full variable domain (missing parts from reference TRBV19 and TRBJ2-1): DGGITQSPKYLFRKEGQNVTLSCEQNLNHDAMYWYRQDPGQGLRLIYYSQIVNDFQKGDIAEGYSVSREKKESFPLTVTSAQKNPTAFYLCATQRAGTVYNEQFFGPGTRLTVL.

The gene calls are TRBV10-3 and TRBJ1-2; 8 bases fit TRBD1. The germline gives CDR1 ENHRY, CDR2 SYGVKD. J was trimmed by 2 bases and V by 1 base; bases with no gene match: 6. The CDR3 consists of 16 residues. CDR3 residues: CAISEWGQVSNYGYTF. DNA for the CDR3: TGTGCCATCAGTGAGTGGGGACAGGTTTCCAACTATGGCTACACCTTC.

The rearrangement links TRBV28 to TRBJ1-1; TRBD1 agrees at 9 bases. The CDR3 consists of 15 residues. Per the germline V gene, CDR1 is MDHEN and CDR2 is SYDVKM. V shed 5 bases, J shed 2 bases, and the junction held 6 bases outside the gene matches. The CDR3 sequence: CASSIDRGLNTEAFF. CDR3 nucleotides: TGTGCCAGCAGTATCGACAGGGGGTTAAACACTGAAGCTTTCTTT.